This T cell receptor beta chain was captured in a study of blood T cell repertoires in COVID-19. Adults between roughly 18 and 89 years of age took part from some 25 US areas. The repertoire was sequenced with immunoSEQ multiplex PCR; TCRdb's copy has only in-frame clones and lacks some. The table includes a few hundred thousand clones, around 89% detected once. The CDR3 runs to 15 residues. The V gene's germline CDR1 is MNHEY and CDR2 SVGAGI. Trimming pared 2 bases from V and 0 bases from J, leaving 9 bases between. Sequenced: PBMCs or T cells enriched from blood (not recorded which). The chain carries TRBV6-5 and TRBJ2-3, with D uncertain. This clonotype was sampled from a woman aged 18-35 years who had recovered from COVID-19. In nucleotides, the CDR3 is TGTGCCAGCAGTTACGGCAGTTTTAGCACAGATACGCAGTATTTT. Amino acids: CASSYGSFSTDTQYF.